Sequencing of this T cell receptor (beta chain) was carried out in a study of regulatory T cells in long-lasting Graves disease (dated by TCRdb to the early 2020s). About the full investigation: Persistent Graves' disease was defined as persistently positive TSH receptor autoantibodies together with antithyroid drug treatment for over 5 years. The study was registered as a clinical trial and conducted in China. A total of around 33 samples underwent TCR sequencing, from about 13 patients with persistent Graves' disease and some 20 patients with newly diagnosed Graves' disease. Persistent Graves' disease patients were compared with newly diagnosed Graves' disease patients by peripheral blood TCR sequencing and RNA sequencing. Persistent Graves' disease patients in the clinical cohort had taken antithyroid drugs for approximately 10 years on average. Broader findings and caveats from the paper: Compared with newly diagnosed patients, patients with persistent Graves' disease had lower TCR Shannon entropy and fewer highly expanded clones, which suggests clonal expansion. Persistent patients shared more public clonotypes among themselves (around 2,500) than newly diagnosed patients did (roughly 920). Sequencing and analysis were restricted to the TCR beta chain. Persistent disease showed preferential use of TRBV28, TRBJ1-2 and TRBJ2-5, whereas newly diagnosed disease favored TRBV20-1 and TRBJ2-1. Only peripheral blood was studied, because thyroid tissue, the primary lesion, was inaccessible. The authors noted that the small sample size was a limitation that may lower accuracy.

This clonotype was recorded a few times. The target of this receptor is not known. The sample holds no much larger clone one base away, and base qualities are not on file. The receptor library was made with multiplex PCR. Instrument used: Illumina HiSeq 4000. iRepertoire HTBI primers and Arm-PCR amplification of CDR3 regions were used to construct TCR beta libraries. Before sequencing, the PCR products went through gel purification. Turning to the authors' computational methods: Gene usage analysis of CDR3 amino acid clonotypes relied on the 60 or so TRBV and about 13 TRBJ segments identified across samples. Filtered high-quality paired reads were merged into contigs using COPE and FqMerger. Contigs were aligned with BLAST to IMGT TRBV, TRBD and TRBJ reference genes, and CDR3 was defined per IMGT. Any clonotype with a frequency above 0.1% was counted as a highly expanded clone. Shannon entropy served as the measure of repertoire diversity, while the Gini coefficient captured V-J evenness. A clonotype found in more than one individual was treated as public. The public reads were reprocessed in TCRdb via fastp at Q25 and MiXCR, keeping in-frame beta chains. CDR3 protein sequences are deduplicated, and each keeps its most common genes and DNA. The V and J calls were determined by TCRdb, not by the authors. The sample has 650,000 to 700,000 distinct CDR3 sequences on record, around 30% of them singletons. Around 40% of the sample lies in the top ten.

Read against the paper, the sample's time point label means: persistent/refractory GD, antithyroid drugs over 5 years with positive TRAb. For both TCR sequencing and RNA sequencing, RNA was extracted from PBMCs using TRIzol. The diagnosis of Graves' disease was made according to American Thyroid Association guidelines. Patients were recruited from an endocrinology department in Xi'an, China. Each patient gave around 9.2 milliliters of peripheral blood, collected in an EDTA anticoagulant tube. Ficoll Paque Plus density gradient separation was used to isolate PBMCs, and no additional T cell sorting was done. An Agilent 2100 Bioanalyzer and agarose gel were used to check RNA quality, and a NanoDrop 2000 was used to measure RNA concentration. Including the terminal cysteine and phenylalanine, the CDR3 comprises 14 residues. Left in the record is the CDR3 DNA by itself, 42 bases read in frame from the first base. The germline V gene (reference sequence) specifies MNHEY as CDR1 and SMNVEV as CDR2. Trimming removed 7 bases from V and 5 bases from J; the gene matches leave 7 bases unexplained.

This clonotype was sampled from a female donor with Graves disease. The sequence links TRBV27 to TRBJ2-7; TRBD2 lines up with 11 middle nucleotides. The sequencing used peripheral blood mononuclear cells (PBMCs), collected when the disease was refractory, from a patient treated with antithyroid drugs. The CDR3 loop reads CASKIAGGSHEQYF. The sequenced DNA is TGTGCCAGCAAAATAGCGGGAGGGTCCCACGAGCAGTACTTC.